This T cell receptor (beta chain) was identified in a study of metastatic and nonmetastatic thyroid tumors. Using MiXCR, TCRdb re-called clones from the PCR reads. This table has thousands of clones, around 31% appearing once. Losses at the gene ends were 2 bases for V and 6 bases for J; bases not matched to a gene: 5. The germline gives CDR1 DFQATT, CDR2 SNEGSKA (reference sequence). The CDR3 consists of 14 residues. Study-wide points: Reported TCR beta diversity, measured in blood and tumor, was significantly higher for malignant thyroid tumors than for benign nodules.

None of the patients had undergone any treatment ahead of thyroid surgery. This clone is deemed medium-sized. Its target is not known. The chain couples TRBV20-1 to TRBJ2-7; TRBD2 aligns across 12 bases. The TCR sequence derives from a female donor with papillary thyroid cancer or a benign thyroid nodule (not recorded which). Some clones in this sample may be carry-over from other donors' samples. Material: tumor tissue. The CDR3 nucleotides are TGCAGTGCTAGACGACTAGCGGGAGATCTCGAGCAGTACTTC. Translated, it gives CSARRLAGDLEQYF.